Listed below are T cell receptor beta chains from one sample, sequenced in a study of blood T cell repertoires in COVID-19. The repertoire was sequenced with immunoSEQ multiplex PCR; TCRdb's copy has only in-frame clones and lacks some. The data hold about 76,000 clones, with roughly nine tenths observed a single time. Sequencing input: peripheral blood. The receptors stem from a man aged 50 to 59 with acute or convalescent COVID-19. The CDR3 runs from the conserved cysteine through the conserved F or W. Fields, in order: D gene, J gene, clone size, V gene, CDR3 protein, CDR3 DNA. D genes are given only for firm matches. Clone size is stated in some rows and not others, as once, few, many or a class when expanded.

-	TRBJ2-5	-	TRBV7-6	CASSYRLGETQYF	TGTGCCAGCAGCTACCGACTGGGAGAGACCCAGTACTTC
TRBD1	TRBJ1-2	-	TRBV5-1	CASSPAGQGEGNYGYTF	TGCGCCAGCAGCCCGGCGGGACAGGGGGAAGGTAACTATGGCTACACCTTC
-	TRBJ2-1	-	TRBV27	CASSSGSTYNEQFF	TGTGCCAGCAGTTCAGGCAGCACCTACAATGAGCAGTTCTTC
TRBD1	TRBJ2-5	-	TRBV6-4	CASSRDSQETQYF	TGTGCCAGCAGTCGGGACAGCCAAGAGACCCAGTACTTC
-	TRBJ2-5	-	TRBV24-1	CATSDSEFPETQYF	TGTGCCACCAGTGACTCGGAGTTTCCTGAGACCCAGTACTTC
-	TRBJ2-1	-	TRBV4-1	CASSQSGSYNEQFF	TGCGCCAGCAGCCAGTCGGGTTCCTACAATGAGCAGTTCTTC
TRBD1	TRBJ2-3	-	TRBV15	CATSRVRTGTTDTQYF	TGTGCCACCAGCAGAGTAAGGACAGGGACCACAGATACGCAGTATTTT
-	TRBJ2-5	-	TRBV24-1	CATSDLSGYQETQYF	TGTGCCACCAGTGATTTGTCAGGGTACCAAGAGACCCAGTACTTC
-	TRBJ2-1	-	TRBV18	CASSTRPNHGRIDNEQFF	TGTGCCAGCTCAACCCGACCAAATCACGGGAGAATTGACAATGAGCAGTTCTTC
-	TRBJ2-5	-	TRBV28	CASSQTRIGETQYF	TGTGCCAGCAGCCAGACCCGGATCGGGGAGACCCAGTACTTC
TRBD1	TRBJ1-1	few	TRBV7-3	CASSSQGDTEAFF	TGTGCCAGCAGCTCCCAGGGGGATACTGAAGCTTTCTTT
-	TRBJ2-1	-	TRBV19	CASSEDALAPNEQFF	TGTGCCAGTTCAGAGGACGCGCTAGCCCCCAATGAGCAGTTCTTC
-	TRBJ1-5	-	TRBV19	CATRLGPTPRQPQHF	TGTGCCACCAGGTTGGGGCCCACCCCGAGGCAGCCCCAGCATTTT
-	TRBJ1-1	-	TRBV27	CASSLARDTEAFF	TGTGCCAGCAGTTTGGCGAGGGACACTGAAGCTTTCTTT
-	TRBJ2-5	-	TRBV3-1/TRBV3-2	CASSQKSADSAWTQYF	TGTGCCAGCAGCCAAAAAAGTGCGGACAGCGCTTGGACCCAGTACTTC
TRBD2	TRBJ2-5	-	TRBV7-2	CASVAGGWETQYF	TGTGCCAGCGTAGCGGGGGGGTGGGAGACCCAGTACTTC
TRBD2	TRBJ2-3	-	TRBV9	CASSPPTSGGFYSTDTQYF	TGTGCCAGCAGCCCCCCGACTAGCGGGGGGTTTTATAGCACAGATACGCAGTATTTT
TRBD1	TRBJ1-5	few	TRBV2	CASSVQGLSNQPQHF	TGTGCCAGCAGTGTACAGGGGTTGAGCAATCAGCCCCAGCATTTT
-	TRBJ1-2	-	TRBV29-1	CSVEVGQGFGYTF	TGCAGCGTTGAAGTGGGGCAGGGGTTTGGCTACACCTTC
-	TRBJ2-2	once	TRBV3-1/TRBV3-2	CASSPPAGELFF	TGTGCCAGCAGCCCGCCGGCCGGGGAGCTGTTTTTT
-	TRBJ2-1	-	TRBV9	CASSYRGNEQFF	TGTGCCAGCAGCTATAGAGGCAATGAGCAGTTCTTC
TRBD2	TRBJ2-3	-	TRBV5-5	CASSLAGGTDTQYF	TGTGCCAGCAGCCTAGCGGGAGGCACAGATACGCAGTATTTT
-	TRBJ2-3	-	TRBV2	CASSLSGAGPDTQYF	TGTGCCAGCAGTTTGTCGGGAGCCGGCCCAGATACGCAGTATTTT
-	TRBJ2-2	-	TRBV4-2	CASSPPDTTGELFF	TGTGCCAGCAGCCCACCAGACACCACCGGGGAGCTGTTTTTT
TRBD2	TRBJ2-2	-	TRBV4-1	CASSQGGGASTGELFF	TGCGCCAGCAGCCAAGGCGGGGGGGCCTCAACCGGGGAGCTGTTTTTT
TRBD1	TRBJ1-5	few	TRBV19	CASSIRQGAFDQPQHF	TGTGCCAGTAGTATAAGGCAGGGGGCTTTTGATCAGCCCCAGCATTTT
-	TRBJ1-1	-	TRBV6-5	CASSDSEDRPIEAFF	TGTGCCAGCAGTGACTCTGAAGACAGACCTATTGAAGCTTTCTTT
TRBD2	TRBJ2-3	-	TRBV11-2	CASSSRLATKEDTQYF	TGTGCCAGCAGCTCACGACTAGCGACCAAGGAGGATACGCAGTATTTT
-	TRBJ1-2	-	TRBV5-5	CASSQNGGNGYTF	TGTGCCAGCAGCCAAAACGGAGGGAATGGCTACACCTTC
TRBD1	TRBJ1-2	-	TRBV29-1	CSVEPPGQGSNGYTF	TGCAGCGTTGAACCACCGGGACAGGGGTCGAACGGCTACACCTTC
-	TRBJ2-7	-	TRBV5-1	CASSLASEGEQYF	TGCGCCAGCAGCTTGGCGAGCGAAGGCGAGCAGTACTTC
-	TRBJ1-2	-	TRBV11-2	CASSLVGGRYGYTF	TGTGCCAGCAGCTTGGTAGGAGGGCGGTATGGCTACACCTTC
TRBD1	TRBJ2-6	once	TRBV28	CASSLVGGTGANVLTF	TGTGCCAGCAGTTTAGTAGGGGGCACTGGGGCCAACGTCCTGACTTTC
TRBD2	TRBJ2-5	-	TRBV4-1	CASSLGLVETQYF	TGCGCCAGCAGCCTGGGACTAGTAGAGACCCAGTACTTC
TRBD1	TRBJ1-5	-	TRBV4-2	CASSQETGVRNQPQHF	TGTGCCAGCAGCCAAGAGACAGGGGTTCGCAATCAGCCCCAGCATTTT
-	TRBJ2-6	-	TRBV9	CASSAGTTRNSGANVLTF	TGTGCCAGCAGCGCCGGGACAACCCGAAACTCTGGGGCCAACGTCCTGACTTTC
TRBD1	TRBJ2-5	-	TRBV6-5	CASRNDRGGETQYF	TGTGCCAGCAGGAACGACAGGGGCGGGGAGACCCAGTACTTC
-	TRBJ2-7	-	TRBV28	CASIPAGWRASYEQYF	TGTGCCAGCATCCCCGCCGGCTGGAGGGCCTCCTACGAGCAGTACTTC
-	TRBJ2-3	-	TRBV28	CASGAGTDTQYF	TGTGCCTCAGGGGCCGGCACAGATACGCAGTATTTT
-	TRBJ2-1	-	TRBV5-8	CASSLEGGAPYNEQFF	TGTGCCAGCAGCTTGGAGGGGGGGGCCCCCTACAATGAGCAGTTCTTC
TRBD1	TRBJ2-5	-	TRBV19	CASSIAGQGLGTQYF	TGTGCCAGTAGTATAGCGGGACAGGGGCTCGGGACCCAGTACTTC
-	TRBJ2-3	few	TRBV5-8	CASSSGATGGTQYF	TGTGCCAGCAGCTCCGGGGCCACCGGGGGTACGCAGTATTTT